Here is one TCR beta chain with its context. The sample is drawn from a study of blood T cell repertoires in COVID-19. Germline CDR1 is SGHAT and CDR2 is FQDESV (reference sequence). Trimming took off 1 base at V and 8 bases at J, with 9 bases between the two ends. CDR3 length: 13 amino acids. Clinical histories supplied by participants themselves formed the basis of cohort assignment. This table comes from immunoSEQ multiplex PCR, and its TCRdb copy is limited to in-frame clones, with some not included. The sample holds about 310,000 clones, around 90% seen once. The chain couples TRBV11-1 to TRBJ2-1; D might be TRBD1 (5 bases). Material for sequencing was PBMCs or T cells enriched from blood (not recorded which). The origin of this receptor is a woman between 18 and 29 years old who had recovered from COVID-19. The CDR3 DNA reads TGTGCCAGCAGCTTAGGCTGGGGCGATGAGCAGTTCTTC. The encoded protein is CASSLGWGDEQFF.